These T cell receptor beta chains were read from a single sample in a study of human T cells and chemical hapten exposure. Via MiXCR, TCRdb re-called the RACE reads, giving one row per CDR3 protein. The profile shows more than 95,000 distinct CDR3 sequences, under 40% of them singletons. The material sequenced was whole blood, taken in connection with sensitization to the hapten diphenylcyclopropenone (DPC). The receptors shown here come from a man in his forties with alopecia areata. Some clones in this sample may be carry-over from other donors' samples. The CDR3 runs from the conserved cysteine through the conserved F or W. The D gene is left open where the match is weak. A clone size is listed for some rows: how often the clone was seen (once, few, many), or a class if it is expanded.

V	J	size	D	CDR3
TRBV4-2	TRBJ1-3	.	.	CASSQVRAGVLSGNTIYF
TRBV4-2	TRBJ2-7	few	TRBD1	CASSQGTKVTGFDEQYF
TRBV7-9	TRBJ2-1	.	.	CASTGYNEQFF
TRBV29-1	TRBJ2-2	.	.	CSGPGLNTGELFF
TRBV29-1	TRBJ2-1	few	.	CSVGAAPQLGNEQFF
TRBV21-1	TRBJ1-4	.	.	CASSKVQTGTGRHLKVSTNEKLFF
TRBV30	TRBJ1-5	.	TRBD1	CAWSGGDSQPQHF
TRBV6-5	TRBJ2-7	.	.	CASSKPPGDYEQYF
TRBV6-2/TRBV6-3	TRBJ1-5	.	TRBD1	CASSPTGDGSNQPQHF
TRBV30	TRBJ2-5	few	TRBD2	CAWRRSGGQETQYF
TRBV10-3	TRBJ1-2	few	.	CAISHQVHYGYTF
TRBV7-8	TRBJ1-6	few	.	CASSLGGRESPLHF
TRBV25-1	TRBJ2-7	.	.	CASSAGTHSYEQYF
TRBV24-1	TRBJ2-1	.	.	CATSDAVALGHNEQFF
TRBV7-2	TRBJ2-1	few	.	CASIVTGTRSNEQFF
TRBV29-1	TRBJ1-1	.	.	CSVVSPGLRGFNTEAFF
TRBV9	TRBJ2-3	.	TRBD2	CASSLGSSGTTDTQYF
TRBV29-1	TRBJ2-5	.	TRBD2	CSVEDGRGQETQYF
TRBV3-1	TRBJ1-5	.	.	CASSLFGDQPQHF
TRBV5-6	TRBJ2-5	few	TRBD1	CASRYDRDQETQYF
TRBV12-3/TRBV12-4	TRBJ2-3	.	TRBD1	CASRDRGPSTDTQYF
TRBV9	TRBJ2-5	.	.	CASSVGLNGETQYF
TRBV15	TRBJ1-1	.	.	CATSRQGSGTEAFF
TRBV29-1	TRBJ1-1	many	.	CSVTGNTEAFF
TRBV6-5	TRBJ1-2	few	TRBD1	CASSIRQGYGYTF
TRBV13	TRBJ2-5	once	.	CASSPGWGALNQETQYF
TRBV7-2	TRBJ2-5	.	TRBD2	CASSRTSGAQETQYF